Sequencing of this TCR beta chain was carried out in a study of cytomegalovirus exposure and HLA in healthy donors. As regards this clone: Its antigen is still unknown.

Germline V lookup: CDR1 SGHNT, CDR2 YENEEA. This CDR3 comprises 16 residues. Trimming took 4 bases from V and 4 from J; bases not matched to a gene: 7. PCR was performed using 60 Vbeta and 13 Jbeta primers. Here immunoSEQ multiplex PCR was the method, and the copy in TCRdb shows in-frame clones only, minus some. The table has under 200,000 clones, roughly 80% seen once. Findings and limits, study-wide: Earlier analysis yielded a pattern in which most TCR beta V segments were productive about 87% or about 30% of the time. DRB1 showed the most TCR associations and HLA-C the fewest in a later analysis, as rates varied by HLA locus. Across donors, most TCRs were seen rarely, yet some public ones were widespread.

The chain has TRBV11-3 and TRBJ2-1; 10 positions agree with TRBD1. The clonotype was recovered from a woman aged 18-29 years in good health and CMV-seronegative. Specimen: PBMCs. The CDR3 loop reads CASSSLDRGLYNEQFF. The CDR3 coding sequence is TGTGCCAGCAGCTCCTTAGACAGGGGGCTTTACAATGAGCAGTTCTTC.